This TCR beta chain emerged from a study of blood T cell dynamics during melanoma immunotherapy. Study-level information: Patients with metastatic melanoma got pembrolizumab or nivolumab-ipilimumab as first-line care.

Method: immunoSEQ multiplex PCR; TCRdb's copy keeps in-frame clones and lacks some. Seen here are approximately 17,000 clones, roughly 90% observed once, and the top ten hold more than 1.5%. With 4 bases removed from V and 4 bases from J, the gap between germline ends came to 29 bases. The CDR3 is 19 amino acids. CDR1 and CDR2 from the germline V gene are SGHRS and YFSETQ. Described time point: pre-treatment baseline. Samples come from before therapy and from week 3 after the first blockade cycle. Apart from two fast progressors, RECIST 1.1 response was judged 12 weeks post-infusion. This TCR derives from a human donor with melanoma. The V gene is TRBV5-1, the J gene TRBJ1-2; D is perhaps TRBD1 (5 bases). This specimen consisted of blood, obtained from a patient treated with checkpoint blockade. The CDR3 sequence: CASSQGGLAGRGYSYGYTF. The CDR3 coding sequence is TGCGCCAGCAGCCAGGGAGGCCTAGCAGGGCGGGGATATAGCTATGGCTACACCTTC.